The 5 T cell receptor beta chains in this list originate from one sample, sequenced in a study of blood T cell repertoires in COVID-19. Clones were read by immunoSEQ multiplex PCR, and TCRdb kept only the in-frame ones, dropping some. The table has roughly 70,000 clones, under 95% seen once; the top ten hold approximately 4.8%. The specimen sequenced was peripheral blood. These receptors all come from a woman aged 55-70 years with active COVID-19.

The V call is TRBV9, the J call TRBJ1-2; the D gene is possibly TRBD1 (5 bases). The germline V gene encodes CDR1 SGDLS and CDR2 YYNGEE. The CDR3 is 15 amino acids. Trimming took 2 bases from V and 2 from J, leaving 13 bases between them. CDR3 loop: CASSVGSGGNYGYTF. In DNA, the CDR3 is TGTGCCAGCAGCGTTGGCTCGGGGGGAAACTATGGCTACACCTTC. The variable domain in full, completed from reference TRBV9 and TRBJ1-2, reads DSGVTQTPKHLITATGQRVTLRCSPRSGDLSVYWYQQSLDQGLQFLIQYYNGEERAKGNILERFSAQQFPDLHSELNLSSLELGDSALYFCASSVGSGGNYGYTFGSGTRLTVV.

The chain combines TRBV7-9 with TRBJ2-5; no reliable D call. V shed 1 base and J shed 0 bases, with 9 bases lying between them. This CDR3 has 15 amino acids. In germline, CDR1 is SEHNR, CDR2 FQNEAQ (reference sequence). The CDR3: CASSLGQMYQETQYF. CDR3 DNA sequence: TGTGCCAGCAGCTTAGGCCAGATGTACCAAGAGACCCAGTACTTC.

CDR3 DNA sequence: TGTGCCAGCAGCCAAGATTCGGGACTGAGGGGCGGCGGGGAGCTGTTTTTT. Its translation: CASSQDSGLRGGGELFF. The chain couples TRBV3-1 (or the pseudogene TRBV3-2) to TRBJ2-2; D is possibly TRBD2 (6 bases). Germline lookup yields CDR1 LGHDT and CDR2 YNNKEL (reference sequence). CDR3 length: 17 amino acids. Trimming removed 0 bases at V and 7 bases at J, with 18 bases between.

The chain recombines TRBV7-2 with TRBJ2-1, with 7 bases identical to TRBD2. The junction had 11 bases not matched to a gene; V was cut back by 4 bases and J by 8 bases. Germline CDR1 is SGHTA and CDR2 is FQGNSA. CDR3 length: 15 residues. This CDR3 is CASSSVWTSRDEQFF. The CDR3 nucleotides are TGTGCCAGCAGCTCTGTTTGGACTAGTCGTGATGAGCAGTTCTTC.

The rearrangement links TRBV5-5 to TRBJ2-2, with 10 bases matching TRBD2. The CDR3 is 17 residues long. Germline trimming cut 0 bases from V and 5 bases from J; bases unmatched to any gene: 7. The V gene's germline CDR1 is SGHKS and CDR2 YYEKEE (reference sequence). CDR3 amino acids: CASSLAASGGQTGELFF. CDR3 nucleotide sequence: TGTGCCAGCAGCTTGGCGGCTAGCGGGGGTCAAACCGGGGAGCTGTTTTTT. Variable domain in full (rest from reference TRBV5-5 and TRBJ2-2): DAGVTQSPTHLIKTRGQQVTLRCSPISGHKSVSWYQQVLGQGPQFIFQYYEKEERGRGNFPDRFSARQFPNYSSELNVNALLLGDSALYLCASSLAASGGQTGELFFGEGSRLTVL.